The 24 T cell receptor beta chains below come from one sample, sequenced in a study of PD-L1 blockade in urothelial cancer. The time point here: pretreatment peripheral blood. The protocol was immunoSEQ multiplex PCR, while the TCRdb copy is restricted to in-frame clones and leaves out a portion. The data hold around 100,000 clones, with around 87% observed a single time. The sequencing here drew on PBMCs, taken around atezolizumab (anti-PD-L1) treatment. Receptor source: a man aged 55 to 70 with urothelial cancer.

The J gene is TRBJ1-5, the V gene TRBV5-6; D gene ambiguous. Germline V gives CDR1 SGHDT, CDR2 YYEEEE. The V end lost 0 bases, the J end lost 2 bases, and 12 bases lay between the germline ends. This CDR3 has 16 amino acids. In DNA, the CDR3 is TGTGCCAGCAGCTTGGATGGAGGTCTGGGCAATCAGCCCCAGCATTTT. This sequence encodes CASSLDGGLGNQPQHF.

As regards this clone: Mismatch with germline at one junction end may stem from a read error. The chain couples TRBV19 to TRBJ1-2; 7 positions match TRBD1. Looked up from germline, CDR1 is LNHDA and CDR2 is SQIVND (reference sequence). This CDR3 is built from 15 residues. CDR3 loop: CASSIREGAQYGHTF. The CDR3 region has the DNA TGTGCCAGTAGTATCCGGGAGGGGGCCCAGTATGGCCACACCTTC.

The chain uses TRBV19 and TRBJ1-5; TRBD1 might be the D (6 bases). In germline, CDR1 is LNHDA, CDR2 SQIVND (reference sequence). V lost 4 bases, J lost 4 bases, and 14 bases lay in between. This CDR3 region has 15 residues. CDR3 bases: TGTGCCAGTAGTAAGGGGGGAGGGAGTAATCAGCCCCAGCATTTT. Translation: CASSKGGGSNQPQHF.

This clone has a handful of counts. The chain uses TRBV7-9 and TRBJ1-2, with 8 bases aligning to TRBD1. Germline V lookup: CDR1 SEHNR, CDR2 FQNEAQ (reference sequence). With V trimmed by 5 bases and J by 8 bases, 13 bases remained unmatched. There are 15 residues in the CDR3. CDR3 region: CASSPFTGQAEGYTF. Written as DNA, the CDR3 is TGTGCCAGCAGCCCTTTTACGGGACAGGCGGAAGGCTACACCTTC.

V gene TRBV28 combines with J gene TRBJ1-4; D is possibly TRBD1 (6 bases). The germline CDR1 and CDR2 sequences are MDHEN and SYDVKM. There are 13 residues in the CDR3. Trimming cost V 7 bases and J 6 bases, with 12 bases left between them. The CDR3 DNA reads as TGTGCCAGCAAGGGGGGGCGGGATGAAAAACTGTTTTTT. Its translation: CASKGGRDEKLFF. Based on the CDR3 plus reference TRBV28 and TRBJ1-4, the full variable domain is DVKVTQSSRYLVKRTGEKVFLECVQDMDHENMFWYRQDPGLGLRLIYFSYDVKMKEKGDIPEGYSVSREKKERFSLILESASTNQTSMYLCASKGGRDEKLFFGSGTQLSVL.

CDR3 sequence: CASGASESGQPQHF. CDR3 coding DNA: TGTGCTAGTGGGGCAAGCGAATCGGGTCAGCCCCAGCATTTT. The rearrangement uses TRBV12-5 and TRBJ1-5, with D hard to call. CDR1 and CDR2 from the germline V gene are LGHNT and FRNRAP. Trimming cost V 6 bases and J 6 bases, with 15 bases left between them. The CDR3 is 14 amino acids. The entire variable domain, with the rest obtained from reference TRBV12-5 and TRBJ1-5, is as follows: DARVTQTPRHKVTEMGQEVTMRCQPILGHNTVFWYRQTMMQGLELLAYFRNRAPLDDSGMPKDRFSAEMPDATLATLKIQPSEPRDSAVYFCASGASESGQPQHFGDGTRLSIL.

The CDR3 region is CASSPMFDIEGTQYF. Written as DNA, the CDR3 is TGTGCCAGCAGCCCGATGTTCGACATCGAGGGGACCCAGTACTTC. The chain recombines TRBV14 with TRBJ2-5; TRBD2 is a possible D gene (5 bases). V dropped 4 bases and J dropped 7 bases, with 19 bases sitting between them. The CDR3 runs 15 residues. CDR1 and CDR2 (germline): SGHDN, FVKESK.

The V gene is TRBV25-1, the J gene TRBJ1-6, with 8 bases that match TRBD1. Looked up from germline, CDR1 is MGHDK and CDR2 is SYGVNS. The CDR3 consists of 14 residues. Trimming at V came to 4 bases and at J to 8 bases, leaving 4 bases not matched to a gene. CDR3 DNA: TGTGCCAGCAGTGCAACAGGGGGTGATTCACCCCTCCACTTT. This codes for CASSATGGDSPLHF.

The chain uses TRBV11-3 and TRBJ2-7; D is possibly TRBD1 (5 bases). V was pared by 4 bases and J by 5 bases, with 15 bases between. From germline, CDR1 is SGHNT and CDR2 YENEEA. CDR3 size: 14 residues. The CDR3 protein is CASSSGLRPDEQYF. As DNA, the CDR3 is TGTGCCAGCAGCTCAGGGCTGCGGCCCGACGAGCAGTACTTC. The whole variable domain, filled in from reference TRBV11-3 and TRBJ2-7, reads EAGVVQSPRYKIIEKKQPVAFWCNPISGHNTLYWYLQNLGQGPELLIRYENEEAVDDSQLPKDRFSAERLKGVDSTLKIQPAELGDSAVYLCASSSGLRPDEQYFGPGTRLTVT.

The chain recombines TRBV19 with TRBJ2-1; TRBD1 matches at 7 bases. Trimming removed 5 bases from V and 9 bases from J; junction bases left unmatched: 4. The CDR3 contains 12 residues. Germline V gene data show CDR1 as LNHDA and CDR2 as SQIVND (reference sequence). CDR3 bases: TGTGCCAGTAGTTACAGGGGCGGTGAGCAGTTCTTC. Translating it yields CASSYRGGEQFF.

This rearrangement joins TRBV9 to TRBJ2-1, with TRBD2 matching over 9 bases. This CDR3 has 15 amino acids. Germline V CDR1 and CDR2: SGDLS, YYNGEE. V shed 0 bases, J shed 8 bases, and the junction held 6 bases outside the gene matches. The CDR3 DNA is TGTGCCAGCAGCGTAGCTGGGACTAGCATCGATGAGCAGTTCTTC. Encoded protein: CASSVAGTSIDEQFF.

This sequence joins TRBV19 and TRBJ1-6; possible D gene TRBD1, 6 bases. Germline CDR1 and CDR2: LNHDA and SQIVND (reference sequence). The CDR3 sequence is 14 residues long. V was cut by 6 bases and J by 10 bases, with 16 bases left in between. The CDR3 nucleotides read TGTGCCAGTAGCCCGCGACAGGTTGGGTCACCCCTCCACTTT. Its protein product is CASSPRQVGSPLHF.

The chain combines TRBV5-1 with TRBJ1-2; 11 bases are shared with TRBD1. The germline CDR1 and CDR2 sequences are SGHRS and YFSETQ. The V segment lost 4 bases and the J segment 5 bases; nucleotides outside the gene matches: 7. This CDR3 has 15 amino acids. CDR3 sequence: CASSPDRGRAYGYTF. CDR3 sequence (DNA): TGCGCCAGCAGCCCGGACAGGGGGCGAGCGTATGGCTACACCTTC.

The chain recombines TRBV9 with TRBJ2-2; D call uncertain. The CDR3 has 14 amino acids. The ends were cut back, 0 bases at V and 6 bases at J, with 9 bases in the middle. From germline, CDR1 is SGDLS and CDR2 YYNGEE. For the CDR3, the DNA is TGTGCCAGCAGCGTAGCCCAGGTATCCGGGGAGCTGTTTTTT. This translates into CASSVAQVSGELFF.

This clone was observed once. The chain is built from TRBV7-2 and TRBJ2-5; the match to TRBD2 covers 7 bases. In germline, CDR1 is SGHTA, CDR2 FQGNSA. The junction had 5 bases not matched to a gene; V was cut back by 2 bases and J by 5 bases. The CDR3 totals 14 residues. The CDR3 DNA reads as TGTGCCAGCAGCTTATCGGGGGGTCGGGAGACCCAGTACTTC. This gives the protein CASSLSGGRETQYF.

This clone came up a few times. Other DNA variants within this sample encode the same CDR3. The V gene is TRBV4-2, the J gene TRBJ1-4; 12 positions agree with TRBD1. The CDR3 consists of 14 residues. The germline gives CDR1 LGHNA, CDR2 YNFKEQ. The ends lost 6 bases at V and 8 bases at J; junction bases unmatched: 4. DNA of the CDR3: TGTGCCAGCAGTCGGGACAGGGGGCGCGAAAAACTGTTTTTT. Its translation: CASSRDRGREKLFF.

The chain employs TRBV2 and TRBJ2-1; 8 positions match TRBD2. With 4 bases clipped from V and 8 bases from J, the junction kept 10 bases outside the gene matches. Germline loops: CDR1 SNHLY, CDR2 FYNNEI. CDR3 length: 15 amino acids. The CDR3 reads CASSGRAGAGDEQFF. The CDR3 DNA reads TGTGCCAGCAGTGGCCGAGCGGGGGCGGGAGATGAGCAGTTCTTC.

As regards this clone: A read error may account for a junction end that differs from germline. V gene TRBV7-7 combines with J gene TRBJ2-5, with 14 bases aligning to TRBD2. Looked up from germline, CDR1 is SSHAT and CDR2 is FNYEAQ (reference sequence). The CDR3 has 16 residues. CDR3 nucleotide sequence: TGTGCTAGCAGCTTGGGACTAGCGGGAGTGGCAGAGACCCAGTACTTC. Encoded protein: CASSLGLAGVAETQYF. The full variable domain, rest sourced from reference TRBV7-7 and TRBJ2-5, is GAGVSQSPRYKVTKRGQDVTLRCDPISSHATLYWYQQALGQGPEFLTYFNYEAQPDKSGLPSDRFSAERPEGSISTLTIQRTEQRDSAMYRCASSLGLAGVAETQYFGPGTRLLVL.

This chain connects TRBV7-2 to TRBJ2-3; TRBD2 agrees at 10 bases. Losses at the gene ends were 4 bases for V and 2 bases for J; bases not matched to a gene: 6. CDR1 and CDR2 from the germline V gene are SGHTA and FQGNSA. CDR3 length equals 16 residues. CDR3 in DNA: TGTGCCAGCAGCTCTGTAGCGGGAGGCTACACAGATACGCAGTATTTT. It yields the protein CASSSVAGGYTDTQYF.

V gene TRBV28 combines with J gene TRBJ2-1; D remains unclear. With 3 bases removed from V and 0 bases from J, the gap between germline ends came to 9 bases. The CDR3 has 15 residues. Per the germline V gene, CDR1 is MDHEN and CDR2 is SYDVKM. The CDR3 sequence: CASSLTLSSYNEQFF. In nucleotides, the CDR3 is TGTGCCAGCAGTTTGACACTGAGCTCCTACAATGAGCAGTTCTTC.

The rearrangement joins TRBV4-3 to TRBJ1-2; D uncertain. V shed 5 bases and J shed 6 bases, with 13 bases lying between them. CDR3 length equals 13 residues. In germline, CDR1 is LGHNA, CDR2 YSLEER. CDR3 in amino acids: CASSTLSRDGYTF. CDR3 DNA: TGCGCCAGCAGCACACTATCGAGGGATGGCTACACCTTC.

The CDR3 loop is CAWTWGSPGNTIYF. As DNA, the CDR3 is TGTGCCTGGACCTGGGGCTCCCCTGGAAACACCATATATTTT. This chain connects TRBV30 to TRBJ1-3; tentative D call: TRBD1 (5 bases). From germline, CDR1 is GTSNPN and CDR2 SVGIG (reference sequence). V was clipped by 4 bases and J by 2 bases, with 12 bases between them. There are 14 residues in the CDR3.

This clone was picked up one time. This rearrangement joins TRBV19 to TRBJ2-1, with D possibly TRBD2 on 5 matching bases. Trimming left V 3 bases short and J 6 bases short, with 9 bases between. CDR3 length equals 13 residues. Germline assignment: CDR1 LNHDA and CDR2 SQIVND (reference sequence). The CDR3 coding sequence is TGTGCCAGTAGTATGGACTCGACCAATGAGCAGTTCTTC. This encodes CASSMDSTNEQFF.

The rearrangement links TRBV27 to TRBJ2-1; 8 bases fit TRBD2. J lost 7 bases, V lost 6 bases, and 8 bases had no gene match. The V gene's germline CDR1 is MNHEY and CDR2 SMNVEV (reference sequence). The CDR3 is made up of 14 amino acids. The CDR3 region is CASSPGLGRNEQFF. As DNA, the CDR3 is TGTGCCAGCAGCCCGGGACTAGGACGGAATGAGCAGTTCTTC.